This T cell receptor (beta chain) is drawn from a study of glioma-infiltrating T cells. This clonotype was found many times. The iRepertoire nested amplicon-rescue multiplex PCR amplified TCR alpha and beta CDR3s from RNA. A single record per CDR3 protein comes from TCRdb applying MiXCR to the multiplex PCR reads. Here the sample spans about 180,000 distinct CDR3 sequences, under 55% being singletons. The CDR3 totals 13 residues. Germline assignment: CDR1 MNHEY and CDR2 SVGEGT. Trimming removed 0 bases from V and 7 bases from J, with 7 bases in between. The chain employs TRBV6-2 or TRBV6-3 and TRBJ2-1, with unresolved D. The material sequenced was glioma tissue, nonneoplastic brain tissue, or PBMCs (not recorded which). This TCR derives from a human donor with low-grade glioma or glioblastoma, undergoing nonglioma brain surgery, or in good health (not recorded which). The DNA for the CDR3 is TGTGCCAGCAGTTACTCCCATCTGAATGAGCAGTTCTTC. Protein: CASSYSHLNEQFF.